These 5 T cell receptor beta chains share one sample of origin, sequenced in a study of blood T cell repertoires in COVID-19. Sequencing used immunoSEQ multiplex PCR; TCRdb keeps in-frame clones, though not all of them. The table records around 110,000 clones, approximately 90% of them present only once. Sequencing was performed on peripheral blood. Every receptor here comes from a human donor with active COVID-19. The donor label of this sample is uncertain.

CDR3 amino acids: CASSVSTSGAEYQETQYF. The CDR3 DNA reads TGTGCCAGCAGCGTCTCGACTAGCGGGGCGGAGTACCAAGAGACCCAGTACTTC. The chain uses TRBV9 and TRBJ2-5; 11 bases line up with TRBD2. Germline V gene lookup returns CDR1 SGDLS and CDR2 YYNGEE. There are 18 residues in the CDR3. The V segment lost 2 bases and the J segment 0 bases; nucleotides outside the gene matches: 9. Full variable domain (remainder filled in from reference TRBV9 and TRBJ2-5): DSGVTQTPKHLITATGQRVTLRCSPRSGDLSVYWYQQSLDQGLQFLIQYYNGEERAKGNILERFSAQQFPDLHSELNLSSLELGDSALYFCASSVSTSGAEYQETQYFGPGTRLLVL.

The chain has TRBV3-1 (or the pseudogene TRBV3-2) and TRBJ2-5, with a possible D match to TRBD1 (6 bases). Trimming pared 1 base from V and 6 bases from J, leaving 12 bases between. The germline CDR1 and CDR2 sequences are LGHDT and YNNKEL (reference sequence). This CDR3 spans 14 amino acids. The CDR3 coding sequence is TGTGCCAGCAGCCAAGGTCGAACAGGGAAGACCCAGTACTTC. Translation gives CASSQGRTGKTQYF.

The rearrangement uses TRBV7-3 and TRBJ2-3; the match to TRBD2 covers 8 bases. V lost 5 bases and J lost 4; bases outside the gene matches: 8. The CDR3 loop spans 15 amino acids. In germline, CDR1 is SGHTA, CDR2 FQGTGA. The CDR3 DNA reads TGTGCCAGCAGCCCCCAGCGGGGGACGGCAGATACGCAGTATTTT. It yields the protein CASSPQRGTADTQYF.

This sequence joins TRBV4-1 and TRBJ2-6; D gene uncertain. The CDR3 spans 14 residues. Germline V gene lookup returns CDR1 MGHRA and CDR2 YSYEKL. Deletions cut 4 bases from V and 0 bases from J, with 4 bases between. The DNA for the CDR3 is TGCGCCAGCAGCCCTACCTCTGGGGCCAACGTCCTGACTTTC. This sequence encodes CASSPTSGANVLTF.

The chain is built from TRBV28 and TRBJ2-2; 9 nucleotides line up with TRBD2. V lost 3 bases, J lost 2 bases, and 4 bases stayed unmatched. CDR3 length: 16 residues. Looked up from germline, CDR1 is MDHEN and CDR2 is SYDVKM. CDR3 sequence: CASSFLGTSNTGELFF. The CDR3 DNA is TGTGCCAGCAGTTTTCTCGGGACTAGCAACACCGGGGAGCTGTTTTTT.